This T cell receptor (beta chain) was observed in a study of shared clonotypes between healthy human individuals. Turning to the study itself: The study drew on a couple of women and a few men aged 18 to 49 as donors.

CDR1 and CDR2 (germline): MDHEN, SYDVKM. CDR3 length: 16 amino acids. Trimming cost V 2 bases and J 0 bases, with 11 bases left between them. The assay was immunoSEQ multiplex PCR, and TCRdb's table has in-frame clones only and misses some. The sample yields 450,000 to 500,000 clones, 70% to 85% seen once. This clone showed up many times. The clonotype comes from a woman in her 40s in good health. Some clones in this sample may be carry-over from other donors' samples. This sequence joins TRBV28 and TRBJ1-5; D not resolved. The sequencing sample was made of PBMCs. The CDR3: CASSLQASYSNQPQHF. Here the CDR3 DNA reads TGTGCCAGCAGTTTACAGGCCAGTTATAGCAATCAGCCCCAGCATTTT.